This is a list of T cell receptor beta chains from one sample in a study of metastatic and nonmetastatic thyroid tumors. TCRdb reassembled clones from the PCR reads with MiXCR. The profile shows roughly 36,000 clones, approximately 10% of them singletons. Material: blood. Source of these receptors: a female donor with papillary thyroid cancer or a benign thyroid nodule (not recorded which). Some clones in this sample may be carry-over from other donors' samples. The CDR3 runs from the conserved cysteine through the conserved F or W. A D gene is named only where the DNA matches it firmly. Not every row has a clone size; where given, it reads once, few, many or a size class.

clone_size j_call d_call v_call cdr3_nt cdr3_aa
- TRBJ2-1 TRBD2 TRBV3-1 TGTGCCAGCAGCCAAGCCGGGAGGTCCTACAATGAGCAGTTCTTC CASSQAGRSYNEQFF
many TRBJ2-1 TRBD2 TRBV13 TGTGCCAGCAGCGACCCCGGTGGCGGGAGGAGTTCCCATAACAATGAGCAGTTCTTC CASSDPGGGRSSHNNEQFF
many TRBJ1-3 - TRBV4-1 TGCGCCAGCAGCCCCGGAGACTCTGGAAACACCATATATTTT CASSPGDSGNTIYF
many TRBJ2-7 TRBD1 TRBV12-5 TGTGCTAGTGGACCGGGACAGGGTGGCCACGAGCAGTACTTC CASGPGQGGHEQYF
many TRBJ2-7 TRBD2 TRBV19 TGTGCCAGTAGTCCCGGACTAGCGGGATCCACCTACGAGCAGTACTTC CASSPGLAGSTYEQYF
many TRBJ2-3 - TRBV11-2 TGTGCCAGCAGCCCCTCGGGCACAGATACGCAGTATTTT CASSPSGTDTQYF
many TRBJ1-6 - TRBV5-6 TGTGCCAGCAGCTTGACGGGGGAGTACTATAATTCACCCCTCCACTTT CASSLTGEYYNSPLHF
many TRBJ1-2 - TRBV20-1 TGCAGTGCTTGGGACCTGCCGTTAGGCTACACCTTC CSAWDLPLGYTF
many TRBJ2-6 - TRBV12-5 TGTGCTAGTGGGGACTCTGGGGCCAACGTCCTGACTTTC CASGDSGANVLTF
many TRBJ2-5 TRBD2 TRBV5-5 TGTGCCAGCAGCTTCTTTCCTAGCGGGAGGAACCAAGAGACCCAGTACTTC CASSFFPSGRNQETQYF
many TRBJ2-1 TRBD2 TRBV4-1 TGCGCCAGCAGCCAATTAGGAGCGGGGCCATACGACAATGAGCAGTTCTTC CASSQLGAGPYDNEQFF
- TRBJ2-5 - TRBV5-1 TGCGCCAGCAGCCCCCAGCTGTTAGGGACTTCCCAAGAGACCCAGTACTTC CASSPQLLGTSQETQYF
many TRBJ2-7 TRBD1 TRBV20-1 TGCAGTGCTAGGCTCCGGGACAGGGTACAGGGCGAGCAGTACTTC CSARLRDRVQGEQYF
many TRBJ2-5 - TRBV18 TGTGCCAGCTCAGCCGAAGAGGGGGAGACCCAGTACTTC CASSAEEGETQYF
many TRBJ2-1 TRBD2 TRBV5-6 TGTGCCAGCAGCTACAATAGCGGGAGCGTATACAATGAGCAGTTCTTC CASSYNSGSVYNEQFF
many TRBJ1-5 - TRBV19 TGTGCCAGTAGACTCACAAATAGCAATCAGCCCCAGCATTTT CASRLTNSNQPQHF
many TRBJ2-1 TRBD2 TRBV27 TGTGCCAGCAGTAAACCCTTGAGCGGGGACAATGAGCAGTTCTTC CASSKPLSGDNEQFF
many TRBJ1-1 - TRBV20-1 TGCAGTGCTAGGAGGGGGAACACTGAAGCTTTCTTT CSARRGNTEAFF
many TRBJ2-3 - TRBV5-4 TGTGCCAGCAGCTTGATGGGCCGGGAGCCCCACACAGATACGCAGTATTTT CASSLMGREPHTDTQYF
many TRBJ2-1 - TRBV19 TGTGCCAGTAGTTCGAGACTAGTTCCGACTTTCTTC CASSSRLVPTFF
many TRBJ2-1 - TRBV20-1 TGCAGTGCTAGAGGGACAGACGACTACAATGAGCAGTTCTTC CSARGTDDYNEQFF
many TRBJ2-7 - TRBV3-1 TGTGCCAGCAGCCCTTTTGGGCGGGGGCCCTACGAGCAGTACTTC CASSPFGRGPYEQYF
many TRBJ2-1 TRBD1 TRBV9 TGTGCCAGCAGCGTAGACCGTAGAGGGGGACAGGAGCGTGAGCAGTTCTTC CASSVDRRGGQEREQFF
many TRBJ2-2 TRBD2 TRBV4-2 TGTGCCAGCATGGCGGGAGGGCGCACCGGGGAGCTGTTTTTT CASMAGGRTGELFF
many TRBJ2-1 TRBD2 TRBV30 TGTGCCTGGAGTGGAACTAGCGGGAGTGGGAATGAGCAGTTCTTC CAWSGTSGSGNEQFF
- TRBJ2-7 - TRBV6-5 TGTGCCAGCAGTTACTCTTCCGGCCAGGGTAATTATTACGAGCAGTACTTC CASSYSSGQGNYYEQYF
many TRBJ1-5 TRBD1 TRBV6-4 TGTGCCAGCCACCGGGACAGAATTAGCAATCAGCCCCAGCATTTT CASHRDRISNQPQHF
few TRBJ2-1 TRBD2 TRBV6-1 TGTGCCAGCATGCCCACCTTCCGGGGGGGCTACAATGAGCAGTTCTTC CASMPTFRGGYNEQFF
many TRBJ1-5 - TRBV30 TGTGCCTGGAGTGGAGGGGGAGGCCAAGGCCAGCCCCAGCATTTT CAWSGGGGQGQPQHF
many TRBJ2-7 - TRBV11-2 TGTGCCAGCAGCTTAGAAAGGGACCCTCGCCACGAGCAGTACTTC CASSLERDPRHEQYF
few TRBJ2-3 TRBD1 TRBV19 TGTGCCAGTAGTATAGAAGGGGACAGGGCGGAAACACAGTATTTT CASSIEGDRAETQYF